The rows below give T cell receptor beta chains drawn from one sample of a study of spatial heterogeneity in lung cancer. TCRdb reprocessed the 5' RACE reads with MiXCR, giving one entry per CDR3 protein. The sample shows more than 30,000 distinct CDR3 sequences, 10% of them seen only once. Material: PBMCs, obtained at follow-up. These receptors were taken from a female donor with early-stage non-small cell lung cancer. The CDR3 runs from the conserved cysteine through the conserved F or W. D genes are given only for firm matches. Not every row has a clone size; where given, it reads once, few, many or a size class.

D gene	V gene	clone size	J gene	CDR3 protein	CDR3 DNA
.	TRBV28	.	TRBJ1-1	CASSPPTPEAFF	TGTGCCAGCAGTCCGCCCACCCCTGAAGCTTTCTTT
.	TRBV3-1	many	TRBJ2-3	CASSQALAPGTDTQYF	TGTGCCAGCAGCCAAGCCCTAGCTCCGGGCACAGATACGCAGTATTTT
TRBD1	TRBV7-2	.	TRBJ1-6	CASSSGQGLNSPLHF	TGTGCCAGCAGCTCGGGACAGGGTTTGAATTCACCCCTCCACTTT
TRBD1	TRBV29-1	many	TRBJ2-1	CSVEFRDRGYEQFF	TGCAGCGTTGAATTCCGGGACAGGGGCTATGAGCAGTTCTTC
.	TRBV6-6	many	TRBJ1-1	CASTSLLGTEAFF	TGTGCCAGCACGAGCCTGTTGGGGACTGAAGCTTTCTTT
.	TRBV10-3	many	TRBJ1-5	CAISERPVQSNQPQHF	TGTGCCATCAGTGAGCGGCCCGTACAGAGCAATCAGCCCCAGCATTTT
TRBD1	TRBV4-2	.	TRBJ2-7	CASSHPDRAHEQYF	TGTGCCAGCAGCCATCCGGACAGGGCCCACGAGCAGTACTTC
.	TRBV28	many	TRBJ2-3	CATGDRSNTDTQYF	TGTGCCACTGGGGACCGCTCTAACACAGATACGCAGTATTTT
.	TRBV6-6	.	TRBJ2-2	CASSYQGTRGTGELFF	TGTGCCAGCAGTTACCAGGGGACGAGAGGAACCGGGGAGCTGTTTTTT
.	TRBV14	.	TRBJ2-5	CASSPFRLQETQYF	TGTGCCAGCAGCCCATTCAGGCTCCAAGAGACCCAGTACTTC
TRBD2	TRBV4-1	few	TRBJ2-1	CASSQDPVVGLAGYNEQFF	TGCGCCAGCAGCCAAGATCCCGTTGTGGGGTTAGCGGGTTACAATGAGCAGTTCTTC
.	TRBV29-1	.	TRBJ2-7	CSVTQSSYEQYF	TGCAGCGTCACACAGAGCTCCTACGAGCAGTACTTC
.	TRBV5-1	many	TRBJ2-1	CASSHSIDGKRYNEQFF	TGCGCCAGCAGCCACAGCATCGACGGTAAAAGATACAATGAGCAGTTCTTC
TRBD1	TRBV12-3/TRBV12-4	many	TRBJ2-7	CASRKRTGPLDEQYF	TGTGCCAGCAGAAAGAGGACAGGGCCTTTGGACGAGCAGTACTTC
TRBD1	TRBV15	many	TRBJ1-3	CATSRWDRGNGNTIYF	TGTGCCACCAGCAGATGGGACAGGGGGAATGGAAACACCATATATTTT
.	TRBV2	many	TRBJ2-5	CASSATGTRRETQYF	TGTGCCAGCAGTGCGACCGGGACCCGAAGAGAGACCCAGTACTTC
TRBD1	TRBV29-1	many	TRBJ2-2	CSIGQGIGELFF	TGCAGCATAGGACAGGGGATCGGGGAGCTGTTTTTT
TRBD1	TRBV6-5	.	TRBJ2-7	CASSLSGTGTAEQYF	TGTGCCAGCAGTCTCTCCGGGACAGGGACTGCCGAGCAGTACTTC
.	TRBV2	few	TRBJ2-3	CARRKRDTSTDTQYF	TGTGCCAGGAGAAAGAGGGACACCAGCACAGATACGCAGTATTTT
.	TRBV7-9	many	TRBJ2-5	CASSPIGVVKTQYF	TGTGCCAGCAGCCCCATCGGGGTAGTAAAGACCCAGTACTTC
.	TRBV7-2	.	TRBJ1-2	CASSSLYGYTF	TGTGCCAGCAGCTCGCTCTATGGCTACACCTTC
TRBD2	TRBV5-1	few	TRBJ2-1	CASMRMAGAYNEQFF	TGCGCCAGCATGAGGATGGCGGGGGCCTACAATGAGCAGTTCTTC
.	TRBV7-2	many	TRBJ1-5	CASSLGYSPWNQPQHF	TGTGCCAGCAGCTTAGGTTACTCACCTTGGAATCAGCCCCAGCATTTT
.	TRBV29-1	few	TRBJ2-3	CSFRGNTDTQYF	TGCAGTTTCCGGGGGAACACAGATACGCAGTATTTT
TRBD1	TRBV7-2	few	TRBJ2-5	CASVDREGTQYF	TGTGCCAGCGTGGACAGGGAAGGGACCCAGTACTTC
.	TRBV5-6	many	TRBJ2-5	CASSKGRLETQYF	TGTGCCAGCAGCAAGGGACGGCTGGAGACCCAGTACTTC
TRBD2	TRBV7-9	medium-sized	TRBJ2-2	CASSLGLAGTGELFF	TGTGCCAGCAGCTTGGGACTAGCGGGTACCGGGGAGCTGTTTTTT
TRBD1	TRBV19	few	TRBJ2-3	CASSTGWGQGTTDTQYF	TGTGCCAGTAGTACCGGGTGGGGACAGGGGACCACAGATACGCAGTATTTT
.	TRBV28	.	TRBJ1-3	CASTLGGSGNTIYF	TGTGCCAGCACCCTGGGGGGCTCTGGAAACACCATATATTTT
TRBD2	TRBV2	many	TRBJ2-1	CASSISGGSSYNEQFF	TGTGCCAGCAGTATTAGCGGGGGGAGCTCCTACAATGAGCAGTTCTTC
.	TRBV7-3	.	TRBJ1-1	CASSFAPNTEAFF	TGTGCCAGCAGCTTTGCTCCGAACACTGAAGCTTTCTTT
TRBD2	TRBV7-2	many	TRBJ2-5	CASSPSSGGFQETQYF	TGTGCCAGCAGCCCATCTAGCGGGGGGTTCCAAGAGACCCAGTACTTC
.	TRBV7-8	.	TRBJ2-7	CASSLASAYEQYF	TGTGCCAGCAGCTTAGCGTCGGCCTACGAGCAGTACTTC
.	TRBV3-1	.	TRBJ2-3	CASSQPYRSGEPSTDTQYF	TGTGCCAGCAGCCAACCCTATCGTAGCGGTGAACCCTCCACAGATACGCAGTATTTT
.	TRBV5-1	many	TRBJ2-1	CASSFQDNEQFF	TGCGCCAGCAGCTTCCAGGACAATGAGCAGTTCTTC
.	TRBV28	many	TRBJ2-1	CASSFGSSYNEQFF	TGTGCCAGCAGTTTCGGGAGCTCCTACAATGAGCAGTTCTTC
.	TRBV29-1	medium-sized	TRBJ2-1	CSVDDGTYNEQFF	TGCAGCGTCGACGATGGGACTTACAATGAGCAGTTCTTC
TRBD2	TRBV11-2	few	TRBJ2-1	CASSSLSGVRNEQFF	TGTGCCAGCAGCTCCCTTAGCGGGGTCCGCAATGAGCAGTTCTTC
.	TRBV7-2	.	TRBJ1-6	CASSSTTNSPLHF	TGTGCCAGCAGCTCGACGACCAATTCACCCCTCCACTTT
.	TRBV28	many	TRBJ2-5	CASSASDTQYF	TGTGCCAGCAGCGCATCGGATACCCAGTACTTC
.	TRBV2	.	TRBJ1-1	CASSESIRTEAFF	TGTGCCAGCAGTGAATCAATAAGGACTGAAGCTTTCTTT
.	TRBV28	many	TRBJ2-2	CASSRSRGTGELFF	TGTGCCAGCAGTAGATCCAGGGGCACCGGGGAGCTGTTTTTT
TRBD1	TRBV5-1	.	TRBJ1-2	CASTWDSSYGYTF	TGCGCCAGCACCTGGGACAGCTCTTATGGCTACACCTTC
.	TRBV6-5	many	TRBJ1-2	CASSWGHGYTF	TGTGCCAGCAGTTGGGGTCATGGCTACACCTTC
.	TRBV5-1	few	TRBJ1-2	CASSLSVSGGYTF	TGCGCCAGCAGCTTGTCCGTATCGGGTGGCTACACCTTC
.	TRBV28	many	TRBJ1-2	CASRTTGPYGYTF	TGTGCCAGCAGGACGACGGGGCCCTATGGCTACACCTTC
.	TRBV5-1	many	TRBJ2-3	CASSLVGGNTQYF	TGCGCCAGCAGCTTGGTCGGGGGTAATACGCAGTATTTT
TRBD1	TRBV5-1	.	TRBJ1-2	CASSRDRVNYGYTF	TGCGCCAGCAGCCGGGACAGAGTTAATTATGGCTACACCTTC
TRBD2	TRBV28	.	TRBJ2-1	CASRGGPRDEQFF	TGTGCCAGCAGGGGAGGGCCTCGGGATGAGCAGTTCTTC
.	TRBV6-2/TRBV6-3	few	TRBJ2-1	CASSPSGPGAYNEQFF	TGTGCCAGCAGTCCTTCAGGGCCGGGGGCCTACAATGAGCAGTTCTTC